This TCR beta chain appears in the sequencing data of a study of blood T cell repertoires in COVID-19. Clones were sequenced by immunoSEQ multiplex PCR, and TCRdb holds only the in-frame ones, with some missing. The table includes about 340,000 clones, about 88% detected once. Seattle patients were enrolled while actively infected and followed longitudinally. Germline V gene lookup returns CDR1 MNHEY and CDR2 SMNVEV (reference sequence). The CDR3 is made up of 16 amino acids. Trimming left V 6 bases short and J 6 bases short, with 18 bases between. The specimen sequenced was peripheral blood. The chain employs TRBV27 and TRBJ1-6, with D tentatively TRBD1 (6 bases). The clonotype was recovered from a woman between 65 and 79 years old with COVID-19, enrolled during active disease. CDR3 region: CASSLLGGGSNSPLHF. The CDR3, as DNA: TGTGCCAGCAGCCTTCTCGGGGGGGGCAGTAATTCACCCCTCCACTTT.